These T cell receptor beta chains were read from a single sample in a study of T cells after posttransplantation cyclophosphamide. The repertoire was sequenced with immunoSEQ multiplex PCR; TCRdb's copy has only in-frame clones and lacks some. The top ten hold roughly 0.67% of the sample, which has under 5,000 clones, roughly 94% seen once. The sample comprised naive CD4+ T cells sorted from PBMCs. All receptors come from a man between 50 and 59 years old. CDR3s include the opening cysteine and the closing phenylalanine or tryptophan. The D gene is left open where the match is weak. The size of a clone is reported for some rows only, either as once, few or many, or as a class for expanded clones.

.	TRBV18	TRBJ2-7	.	CASSSVEQYF	TGTGCCAGCTCCTCGGTCGAGCAGTACTTC
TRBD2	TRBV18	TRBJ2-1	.	CASSLSGAYNEQFF	TGTGCCAGCTCACTGAGCGGGGCTTACAATGAGCAGTTCTTC
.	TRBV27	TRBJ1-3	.	CASSFARAGNTIYF	TGTGCCAGCAGTTTCGCCAGGGCAGGAAACACCATATATTTT
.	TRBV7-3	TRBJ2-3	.	CASSPGSAGDTQYF	TGTGCCAGCAGCCCCGGGTCCGCGGGGGATACGCAGTATTTT
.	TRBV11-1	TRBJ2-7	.	CASSALRVNVGEQYF	TGTGCCAGCAGCGCCCTGCGGGTAAATGTAGGCGAGCAGTACTTC
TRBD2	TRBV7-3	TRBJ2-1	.	CASSLTTSVNNEQFF	TGTGCCAGCAGCTTAACGACTAGCGTCAACAATGAGCAGTTCTTC
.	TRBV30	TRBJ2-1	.	CAWSETGSSYNEQFF	TGTGCCTGGAGTGAGACAGGTAGCTCCTACAATGAGCAGTTCTTC
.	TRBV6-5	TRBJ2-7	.	CARSRGLYDEQYF	TGTGCCAGATCCCGGGGGTTATACGACGAGCAGTACTTC
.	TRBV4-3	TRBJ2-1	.	CASSQDSGTVVLFF	TGCGCCAGCAGCCAAGATAGTGGTACGGTAGTATTGTTCTTC
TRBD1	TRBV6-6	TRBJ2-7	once	CASSYLPRQGTYEQYF	TGTGCCAGCAGTTACTTGCCGCGACAGGGGACGTACGAGCAGTACTTC
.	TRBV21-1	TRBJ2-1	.	CASSKGDRGGGNEQFF	TGTGCCAGCAGCAAAGGGGACAGGGGGGGTGGGAATGAGCAGTTCTTC
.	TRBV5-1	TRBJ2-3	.	CASSSGLLASTDTQYF	TGCGCCAGCAGCTCCGGACTACTCGCTAGCACAGATACGCAGTATTTT
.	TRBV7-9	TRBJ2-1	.	CASSRRRGHNEQFF	TGTGCCAGCAGCCGCCGGCGGGGTCACAATGAGCAGTTCTTC
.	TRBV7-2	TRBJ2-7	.	CASSSETISYEQYF	TGTGCCAGCAGCTCAGAGACTATTTCCTACGAGCAGTACTTC
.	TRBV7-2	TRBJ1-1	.	CASSLVVANTEAFF	TGTGCCAGCAGCTTAGTGGTAGCGAACACTGAAGCTTTCTTT
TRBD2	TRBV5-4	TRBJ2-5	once	CASSSGLAGAGETQYF	TGTGCCAGCAGCTCGGGACTAGCGGGAGCGGGAGAGACCCAGTACTTC
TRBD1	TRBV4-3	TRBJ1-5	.	CASSLAGGPQHF	TGCGCCAGCAGCCTCGCAGGGGGGCCCCAGCATTTT
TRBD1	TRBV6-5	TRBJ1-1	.	CASRRYRQGISEAFF	TGTGCCAGCAGACGATACCGACAGGGTATCTCTGAAGCTTTCTTT
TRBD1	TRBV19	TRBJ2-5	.	CASSRGQGQETQYF	TGTGCCAGTAGCCGAGGACAGGGCCAAGAGACCCAGTACTTC
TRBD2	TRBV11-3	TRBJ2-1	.	CASSPRSSGGVGEQFF	TGTGCCAGCAGCCCCAGGTCTAGCGGGGGGGTTGGGGAGCAGTTCTTC
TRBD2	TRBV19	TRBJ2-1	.	CASRPSGSSYNEQFF	TGTGCCAGTAGACCTAGCGGGAGCTCCTACAATGAGCAGTTCTTC
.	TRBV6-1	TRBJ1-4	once	CASTLGPYEKLFF	TGTGCCAGCACCCTTGGCCCTTATGAAAAACTGTTTTTT
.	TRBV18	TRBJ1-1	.	CASSATVNTEAFF	TGTGCCAGCTCAGCGACAGTGAACACTGAAGCTTTCTTT
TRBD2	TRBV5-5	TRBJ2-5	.	CASSLLREQYF	TGTGCCAGCAGCTTGCTGCGGGAGCAGTACTTC
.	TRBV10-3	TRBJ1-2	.	CAISDWPGAEGYTF	TGTGCCATCAGTGATTGGCCGGGAGCCGAAGGCTACACCTTC
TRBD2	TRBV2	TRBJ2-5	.	CASSFSGGEETQYF	TGTGCCAGCAGTTTTAGCGGGGGGGAAGAGACCCAGTACTTC
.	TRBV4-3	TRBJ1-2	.	CASSQDLVRATYGYTF	TGCGCCAGCAGCCAAGATCTTGTCAGGGCAACCTATGGCTACACCTTC
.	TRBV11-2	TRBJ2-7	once	CASSLQGAYNEQYF	TGTGCCAGCAGCTTACAGGGCGCGTACAACGAGCAGTACTTC
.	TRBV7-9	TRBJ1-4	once	CASSSRSGEKLFF	TGTGCCAGCAGTTCCCGGTCGGGGGAAAAACTGTTTTTT
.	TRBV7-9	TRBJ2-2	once	CASSFPSGSGELFF	TGTGCCAGCAGCTTTCCATCTGGGAGCGGGGAGCTGTTTTTT
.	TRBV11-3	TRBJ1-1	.	CASSGGYTEAFF	TGTGCCAGCAGCGGAGGCTACACTGAAGCTTTCTTT
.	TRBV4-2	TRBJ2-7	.	CASSQDVRRPGEQYF	TGTGCCAGCAGCCAAGATGTTCGGCGCCCGGGGGAGCAGTACTTC
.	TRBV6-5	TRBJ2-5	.	CASKDQRGETQYF	TGTGCCAGCAAAGATCAGCGAGGAGAGACCCAGTACTTC
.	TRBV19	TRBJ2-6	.	CATPPPRTVSGANVLTF	TGTGCCACTCCACCCCCTCGGACAGTTTCTGGGGCCAACGTCCTGACTTTC
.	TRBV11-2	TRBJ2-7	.	CASSLDGRSSYEQYF	TGTGCCAGCAGCTTAGACGGAAGGAGCTCCTACGAGCAGTACTTC
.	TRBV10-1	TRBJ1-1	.	CASSELGAAMNTEAFF	TGCGCCAGCAGTGAGTTAGGGGCAGCTATGAACACTGAAGCTTTCTTT
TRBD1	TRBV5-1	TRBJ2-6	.	CASRRQGATGANVLTF	TGCGCCAGCAGGAGGCAGGGGGCGACTGGGGCCAACGTCCTGACTTTC
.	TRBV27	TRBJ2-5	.	CASSFRSTETQYF	TGTGCCAGCAGTTTTCGGTCCACAGAGACCCAGTACTTC
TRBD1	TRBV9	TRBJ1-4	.	CASSLPTGGVNEKLFF	TGTGCCAGCAGCCTCCCGACAGGGGGCGTGAATGAAAAACTGTTTTTT
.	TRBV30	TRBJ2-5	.	CAWSASGETQYF	TGTGCCTGGAGTGCCTCGGGGGAGACCCAGTACTTC
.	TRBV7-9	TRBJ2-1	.	CASSLVAAPYNEQFF	TGTGCCAGCAGCTTAGTAGCAGCGCCATACAATGAGCAGTTCTTC
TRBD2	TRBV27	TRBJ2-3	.	CASKAGVRTDTQYF	TGTGCCAGCAAGGCGGGGGTGAGGACAGATACGCAGTATTTT
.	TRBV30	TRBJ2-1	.	CAWSLRYNEQFF	TGTGCCTGGAGTCTGAGATACAATGAGCAGTTCTTC
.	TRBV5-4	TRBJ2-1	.	CASSLKTQLYNEQFF	TGTGCCAGCAGCTTGAAGACTCAACTTTACAATGAGCAGTTCTTC
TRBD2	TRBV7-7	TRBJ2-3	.	CASSRLGGLVPDTQYF	TGTGCTAGCAGCCGTCTTGGGGGACTAGTTCCAGATACGCAGTATTTT